This is a list of T cell receptor beta chains from one sample in a study of cytomegalovirus exposure and HLA in healthy donors. Sequencing was performed with immunoSEQ multiplex PCR; in TCRdb, only in-frame clones are kept and a portion is missing. The sample consists of fewer than 250,000 clones, around 76% of them appearing once. The specimen sequenced was PBMCs. Receptors originate from a man between 18 and 29 years old in good health and CMV-seronegative. CDR3s include the opening cysteine and the closing phenylalanine or tryptophan. D genes are given only for firm matches. Expanded clones are given a class, and other clones once, few, many or no size at all.

J gene: TRBJ1-1
V gene: TRBV5-1
D gene: .
clone size: few
CDR3 DNA: TGCGCCAGCAGCTTGGGACTCTGGGGGCCCACTGAAGCTTTCTTT
CDR3 protein: CASSLGLWGPTEAFF

J gene: TRBJ2-7
V gene: TRBV27
D gene: .
clone size: .
CDR3 DNA: TGTGCCAGCAGTTTCCACGGGACAGCCACCGGGGGCGAGCAGTACTTC
CDR3 protein: CASSFHGTATGGEQYF

J gene: TRBJ1-2
V gene: TRBV5-4
D gene: TRBD1
clone size: .
CDR3 DNA: TGTGCCAGCAGCCCGGGGACAGGGGGCTCGGATGGCTACACCTTC
CDR3 protein: CASSPGTGGSDGYTF

J gene: TRBJ1-1
V gene: TRBV6-5
D gene: .
clone size: .
CDR3 DNA: TGTGCCAGCAGCCCGACAGATCTCTCCACTGAAGCTTTCTTT
CDR3 protein: CASSPTDLSTEAFF

J gene: TRBJ2-3
V gene: TRBV10-3
D gene: TRBD1
clone size: .
CDR3 DNA: TGTGCCATCAGTGACCTGGGACAGGGGAGACCAGATACGCAGTATTTT
CDR3 protein: CAISDLGQGRPDTQYF

J gene: TRBJ1-2
V gene: TRBV4-1
D gene: .
clone size: .
CDR3 DNA: TGCGCCAGCAGCCAAGGGGCAGGGCTGGGCGACGAGAGGACCTACACCTTC
CDR3 protein: CASSQGAGLGDERTYTF

J gene: TRBJ1-1
V gene: TRBV7-9
D gene: .
clone size: .
CDR3 DNA: TGTGCCAGTGGAGGGTTGAGGTCCACTGAAGCTTTCTTT
CDR3 protein: CASGGLRSTEAFF

J gene: TRBJ2-5
V gene: TRBV6-1
D gene: .
clone size: .
CDR3 DNA: TGTGCCAGCAGTGGTCTGGAGCAGGGTAGAGAGACCCAGTACTTC
CDR3 protein: CASSGLEQGRETQYF

J gene: TRBJ2-2
V gene: TRBV10-3
D gene: .
clone size: once
CDR3 DNA: TGTGCCATCAGTGATGAGGGGGCGGGGACCGGGGAGCTGTTTTTT
CDR3 protein: CAISDEGAGTGELFF

J gene: TRBJ2-5
V gene: TRBV11-2
D gene: TRBD2
clone size: .
CDR3 DNA: TGTGCCAGCAGACCACTAGCGGGAGGGGTTGAGCAGTACTTC
CDR3 protein: CASRPLAGGVEQYF

J gene: TRBJ2-3
V gene: TRBV4-2
D gene: TRBD2
clone size: .
CDR3 DNA: TGTGCCAGCAGCCAAGCCCAACTAGCGGGAAGCACAGATACGCAGTATTTT
CDR3 protein: CASSQAQLAGSTDTQYF

J gene: TRBJ1-5
V gene: TRBV19
D gene: TRBD1
clone size: few
CDR3 DNA: TGTGCCAGTAGTAGGGACAGGGCGGTGAGCAATCAGCCCCAGCATTTT
CDR3 protein: CASSRDRAVSNQPQHF

J gene: TRBJ1-5
V gene: TRBV10-3
D gene: .
clone size: .
CDR3 DNA: TGTGCCATCAGTGAGGGGGCTGGGGGCAATCAGCCCCAGCATTTT
CDR3 protein: CAISEGAGGNQPQHF

J gene: TRBJ2-2
V gene: TRBV7-9
D gene: .
clone size: .
CDR3 DNA: TGTGCCAGCAGCCCCTCCGGGGCGAACACCGGGGAGCTGTTTTTT
CDR3 protein: CASSPSGANTGELFF

J gene: TRBJ1-5
V gene: TRBV25-1
D gene: .
clone size: .
CDR3 DNA: TGTGCCAGCAGTGAAAGGGAGAACCAGCCCCAGCATTTT
CDR3 protein: CASSERENQPQHF

J gene: TRBJ2-7
V gene: TRBV6-5
D gene: .
clone size: few
CDR3 DNA: TGTGCCAGCAGACAGGCGCACGAGCAGTACTTC
CDR3 protein: CASRQAHEQYF

J gene: TRBJ1-1
V gene: TRBV7-9
D gene: .
clone size: .
CDR3 DNA: TGTGCCAGCAGCGCCTGGGGAGGGGTTGAAGCTTTCTTT
CDR3 protein: CASSAWGGVEAFF

J gene: TRBJ2-1
V gene: TRBV30
D gene: TRBD2
clone size: .
CDR3 DNA: TGTGCCTGGAGTGTACATAGGACTAGCGGCTACAATGAGCAGTTCTTC
CDR3 protein: CAWSVHRTSGYNEQFF

J gene: TRBJ2-7
V gene: TRBV5-6
D gene: .
clone size: .
CDR3 DNA: TGTGCCAGCAGCTTGGCCGGCCTAGCGCCGTACTACGAGCAGTACTTC
CDR3 protein: CASSLAGLAPYYEQYF

J gene: TRBJ2-1
V gene: TRBV4-1
D gene: .
clone size: once
CDR3 DNA: TGCGCCAGCAGCCCAAATGGGCTAGCACTAGGCTCCAATGAGCAGTTCTTC
CDR3 protein: CASSPNGLALGSNEQFF

J gene: TRBJ1-1
V gene: TRBV7-6
D gene: .
clone size: .
CDR3 DNA: TGTGCCAGCAGCTTGGGATTTCCCGGGACACCCACTGAAGCTTTCTTT
CDR3 protein: CASSLGFPGTPTEAFF

J gene: TRBJ2-5
V gene: TRBV4-1
D gene: .
clone size: .
CDR3 DNA: TGCGCCAGCAGCCAAACCCAGGGCAGACAAGAGACCCAGTACTTC
CDR3 protein: CASSQTQGRQETQYF

J gene: TRBJ2-1
V gene: TRBV30
D gene: .
clone size: .
CDR3 DNA: TGTGCCTGGAGTCCAACTAGTTCCGGTGAGCAGTTCTTC
CDR3 protein: CAWSPTSSGEQFF

J gene: TRBJ1-1
V gene: TRBV28
D gene: .
clone size: .
CDR3 DNA: TGTGCCAGCAGTCGCCCCCGCGGAGGATGGAACACTGAAGCTTTCTTT
CDR3 protein: CASSRPRGGWNTEAFF

J gene: TRBJ2-5
V gene: TRBV7-8
D gene: .
clone size: .
CDR3 DNA: TGTGCCAGCAGCCCTACGTGGGACAACCAAGAGACCCAGTACTTC
CDR3 protein: CASSPTWDNQETQYF

J gene: TRBJ1-1
V gene: TRBV7-2
D gene: .
clone size: .
CDR3 DNA: TGTGCCAGCAGCCCGTACTTGAGCACTGAAGCTTTCTTT
CDR3 protein: CASSPYLSTEAFF

J gene: TRBJ2-1
V gene: TRBV11-2
D gene: .
clone size: .
CDR3 DNA: TGTGCCAGCGGACTAACGGACGGCTCCTCCTACAATGAGCAGTTCTTC
CDR3 protein: CASGLTDGSSYNEQFF

J gene: TRBJ1-1
V gene: TRBV2
D gene: TRBD1
clone size: .
CDR3 DNA: TGTGCCAGCAAGACAGGGTATGGAAGCACTGAAGCCTTCTTT
CDR3 protein: CASKTGYGSTEAFF

J gene: TRBJ2-1
V gene: TRBV9
D gene: .
clone size: .
CDR3 DNA: TGTGCCAGCAGCGTTAGTGATTCCTACAATGAGCAGTTCTTC
CDR3 protein: CASSVSDSYNEQFF